Included here is one T cell receptor (beta chain) sequence, with context. The antigen is undetermined. The entry originates in a study of T cell repertoires in cytomegalovirus infection. Germline V lookup: CDR1 SEHNR, CDR2 FQNEAQ (reference sequence). This CDR3 contains 15 residues. V shed 1 base and J shed 1 base, with 10 bases lying between them. Findings and caveats of the study: What dominated the ex vivo response were HLA-C-restricted CMV-specific TCR beta clonotypes. Cumulative frequency (of public TCR beta family members) identified carriers of CMV plus the relevant HLA.

From the reads, TCRdb called clonotypes with MiXCR, one entry per CDR3 protein. The data hold about 530,000 distinct CDR3 sequences, with around 27% observed a single time. The clonotype comes from a human donor in good health (CMV status not recorded). Some clones in this sample may be carry-over from other donors' samples. Material: PBMCs. V gene TRBV7-9 combines with J gene TRBJ1-1; D gene ambiguous. The CDR3 is CASSLVGGPNTEAFF. The DNA for the CDR3 is TGTGCCAGCAGCTTAGTCGGTGGGCCGAACACTGAAGCTTTCTTT.